This is a list of T cell receptor beta chains from one sample in a study of T cell responses to AZD1222 COVID-19 vaccine. Sequencing used immunoSEQ multiplex PCR; TCRdb keeps in-frame clones, though not all of them. The sample lists about 140,000 clones, roughly 91% seen once, with 3.1% in the top ten. Sequenced material: peripheral blood, taken 28 days after the second AZD1222 dose. The receptors stem from an adult who received the AZD1222 COVID-19 vaccine. Each CDR3 is given with its conserved first and last residue. Each record gives: D gene, V gene, CDR3 protein. The D gene is left open where the match is weak.

NA	TRBV2	CASRRDGQETQYF
NA	TRBV28	CASEAFRDTNEQFF
NA	TRBV7-2	CASSPDRGRTEAFF
NA	TRBV9	CASSVAPGISYGYTF
NA	TRBV6-5	CASTQGYGYTF
NA	TRBV30	CAWTAGSYNEQFF
NA	TRBV18	CASSLVENTEAFF
NA	TRBV19	CASSIRSPSTDTQYF
NA	TRBV3-1/TRBV3-2	CASSQDSRGTEAFF
NA	TRBV18	CASSPTVSGEAFF